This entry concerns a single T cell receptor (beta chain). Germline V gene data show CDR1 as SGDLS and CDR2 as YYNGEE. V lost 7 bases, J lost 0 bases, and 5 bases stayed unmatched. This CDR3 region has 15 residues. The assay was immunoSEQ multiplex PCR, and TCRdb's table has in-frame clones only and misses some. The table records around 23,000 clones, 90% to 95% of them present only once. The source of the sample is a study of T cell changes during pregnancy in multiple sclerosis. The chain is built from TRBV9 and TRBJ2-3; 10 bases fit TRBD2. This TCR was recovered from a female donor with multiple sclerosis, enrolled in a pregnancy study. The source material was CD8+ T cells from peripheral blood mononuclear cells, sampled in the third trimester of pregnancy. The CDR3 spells CASGETSGSTDTQYF. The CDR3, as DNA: TGTGCCAGCGGAGAGACTAGCGGGAGCACAGATACGCAGTATTTT.